This TCR beta chain was found in a study of blood T cell repertoires in COVID-19. About the study: From the United States, Italy and Spain came samples of acute and convalescent COVID-19. The analysed material was cDNA or gDNA that came from T cells, B-cell-depleted T cells, or PBMCs.

The CDR3 spans 14 residues. V was pared by 0 bases and J by 8 bases, with 11 bases between. Germline V CDR1 and CDR2: SGHNT, YYREEE (reference sequence). Some clones are missing from TCRdb's copy, which holds only in-frame ones; the method was immunoSEQ multiplex PCR. The sample has 110,000 or so clones; approximately 82% are singletons. V gene TRBV5-4 combines with J gene TRBJ1-4; a possible D gene is TRBD1 (5 bases). The specimen was peripheral blood. This sequence originates from a woman aged 80 or older with acute or convalescent COVID-19. As DNA, the CDR3 is TGTGCCAGCAGCTTGGCGGCTGCAGGGGAAAAACTGTTTTTT. This translates into CASSLAAAGEKLFF.